What follows is one TCR beta chain and its context. What it binds is not known. TCRdb processed the RT-PCR reads anew with MiXCR; each CDR3 protein has one entry. The table shows some 850,000 distinct CDR3 sequences, with about 18% occurring only once. These data come from a study of response to subunit inactivated influenza vaccine. Study-wide results and limits: Only a handful of new T cells, the authors suggested, are recruited with each seasonal influenza vaccination.

CDR3 length: 14 amino acids. V lost 6 bases, J lost 4 bases, and 3 bases stayed unmatched. The germline CDR1 and CDR2 sequences are MNHNS and SASEGT. The sequenced sample was PBMCs from blood, obtained 4 to 6 days after vaccination. This chain uses TRBV6-1 with TRBJ1-5; 10 nucleotides agree with TRBD1. This TCR derives from a man in his fifties or sixties who received an inactivated influenza vaccine. The CDR3 spells CASRDRGANQPQHF. As DNA, the CDR3 is TGTGCCAGCAGGGACAGGGGGGCGAATCAGCCCCAGCATTTT.